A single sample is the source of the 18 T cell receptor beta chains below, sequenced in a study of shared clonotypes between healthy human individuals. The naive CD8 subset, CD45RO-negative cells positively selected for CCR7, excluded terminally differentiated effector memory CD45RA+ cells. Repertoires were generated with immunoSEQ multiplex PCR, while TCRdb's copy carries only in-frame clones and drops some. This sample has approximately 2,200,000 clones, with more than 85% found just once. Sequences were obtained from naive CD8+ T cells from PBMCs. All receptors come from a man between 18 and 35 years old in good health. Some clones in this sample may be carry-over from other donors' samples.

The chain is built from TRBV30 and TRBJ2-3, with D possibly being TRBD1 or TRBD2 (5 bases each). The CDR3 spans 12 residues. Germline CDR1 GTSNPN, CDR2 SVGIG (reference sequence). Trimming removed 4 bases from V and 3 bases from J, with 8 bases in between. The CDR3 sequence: CAWNGATDTQYF. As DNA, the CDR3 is TGTGCCTGGAACGGGGCAACAGATACGCAGTATTTT.

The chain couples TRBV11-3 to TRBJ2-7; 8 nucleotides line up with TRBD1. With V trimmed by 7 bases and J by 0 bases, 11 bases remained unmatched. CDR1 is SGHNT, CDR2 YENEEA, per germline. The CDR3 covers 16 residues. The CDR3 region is CASNQTGALLSYEQYF. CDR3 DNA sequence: TGTGCCAGCAACCAGACAGGGGCTCTTCTCTCCTACGAGCAGTACTTC. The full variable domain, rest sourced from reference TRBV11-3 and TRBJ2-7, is EAGVVQSPRYKIIEKKQPVAFWCNPISGHNTLYWYLQNLGQGPELLIRYENEEAVDDSQLPKDRFSAERLKGVDSTLKIQPAELGDSAVYLCASNQTGALLSYEQYFGPGTRLTVT.

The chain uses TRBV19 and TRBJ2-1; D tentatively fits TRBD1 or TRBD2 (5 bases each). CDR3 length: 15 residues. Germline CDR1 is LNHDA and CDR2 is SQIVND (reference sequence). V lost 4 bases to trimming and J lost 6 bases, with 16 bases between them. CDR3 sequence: CASSSLGVRGNEQFF. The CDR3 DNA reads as TGTGCCAGTAGTAGTTTGGGAGTTAGGGGCAATGAGCAGTTCTTC.

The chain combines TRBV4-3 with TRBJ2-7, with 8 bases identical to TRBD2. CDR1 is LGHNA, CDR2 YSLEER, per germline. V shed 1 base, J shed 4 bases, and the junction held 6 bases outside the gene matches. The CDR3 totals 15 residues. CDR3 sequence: CASSQASGSFYEQYF. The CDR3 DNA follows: TGCGCCAGCAGCCAAGCCAGCGGGAGCTTTTACGAGCAGTACTTC.

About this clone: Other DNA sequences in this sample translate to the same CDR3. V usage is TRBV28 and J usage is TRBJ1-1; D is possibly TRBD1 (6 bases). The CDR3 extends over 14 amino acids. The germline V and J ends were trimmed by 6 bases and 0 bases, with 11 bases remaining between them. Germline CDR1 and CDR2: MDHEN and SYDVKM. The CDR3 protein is CASSFYRVNTEAFF. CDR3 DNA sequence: TGTGCCAGCAGCTTTTACAGGGTGAACACTGAAGCTTTCTTT.

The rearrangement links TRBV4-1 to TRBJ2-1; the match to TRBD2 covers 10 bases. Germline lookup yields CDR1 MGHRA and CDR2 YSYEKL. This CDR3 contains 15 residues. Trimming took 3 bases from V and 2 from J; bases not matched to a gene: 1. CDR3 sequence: CASSHLAGAYNEQFF. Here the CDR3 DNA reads TGCGCCAGCAGCCACCTAGCGGGAGCCTACAATGAGCAGTTCTTC.

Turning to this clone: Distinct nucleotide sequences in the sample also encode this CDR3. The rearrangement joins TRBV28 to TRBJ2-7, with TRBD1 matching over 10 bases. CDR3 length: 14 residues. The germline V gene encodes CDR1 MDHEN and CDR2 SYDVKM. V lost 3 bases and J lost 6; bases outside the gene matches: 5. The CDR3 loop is CASSLTGTGVEQYF. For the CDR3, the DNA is TGTGCCAGCAGTTTGACTGGGACAGGGGTCGAGCAGTACTTC.

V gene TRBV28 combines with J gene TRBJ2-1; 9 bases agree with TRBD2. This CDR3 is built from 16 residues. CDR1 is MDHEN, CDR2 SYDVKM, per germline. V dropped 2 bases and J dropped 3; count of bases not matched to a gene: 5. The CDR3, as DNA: TGTGCCAGCAGTTTACTAACTAGCGGGTACTACAATGAGCAGTTCTTC. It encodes CASSLLTSGYYNEQFF. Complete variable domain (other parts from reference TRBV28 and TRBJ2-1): DVKVTQSSRYLVKRTGEKVFLECVQDMDHENMFWYRQDPGLGLRLIYFSYDVKMKEKGDIPEGYSVSREKKERFSLILESASTNQTSMYLCASSLLTSGYYNEQFFGPGTRLTVL.

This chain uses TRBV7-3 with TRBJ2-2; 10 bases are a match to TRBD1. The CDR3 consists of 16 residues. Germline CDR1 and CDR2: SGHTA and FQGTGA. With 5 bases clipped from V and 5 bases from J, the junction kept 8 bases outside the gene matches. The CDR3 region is CASSPRQGAGTGELFF. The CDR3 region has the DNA TGTGCCAGCAGCCCAAGACAGGGGGCGGGTACCGGGGAGCTGTTTTTT.

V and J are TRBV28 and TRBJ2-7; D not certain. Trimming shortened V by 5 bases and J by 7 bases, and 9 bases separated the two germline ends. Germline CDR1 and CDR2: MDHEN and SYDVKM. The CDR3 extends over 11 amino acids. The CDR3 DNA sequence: TGTGCCAGCAGTCCCCTCCGGGAGCAGTACTTC. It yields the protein CASSPLREQYF.

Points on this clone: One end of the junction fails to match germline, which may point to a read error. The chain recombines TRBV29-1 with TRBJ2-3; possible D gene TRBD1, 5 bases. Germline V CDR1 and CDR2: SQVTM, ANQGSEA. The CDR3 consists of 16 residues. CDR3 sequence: CSVEGQGNPSTDTQYF. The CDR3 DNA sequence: TGCAGCGTCGAAGGGCAGGGAAATCCTAGCACAGATACGCAGTATTTT.

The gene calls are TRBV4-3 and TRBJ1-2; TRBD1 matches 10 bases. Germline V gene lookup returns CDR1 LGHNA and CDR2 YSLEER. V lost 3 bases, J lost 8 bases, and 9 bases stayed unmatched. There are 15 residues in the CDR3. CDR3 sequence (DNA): TGCGCCAGCAGCCATACTTCCGGGACAGGGGAGGGCTACACCTTC. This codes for CASSHTSGTGEGYTF.

The CDR3 is CASSEGRLDRTIYF. The CDR3 region has the DNA TGTGCCAGCAGCGAGGGACGGCTGGACCGGACCATATATTTT. The chain employs TRBV9 and TRBJ1-3, with D perhaps matching TRBD1 (5 bases). Germline CDR1 is SGDLS and CDR2 is YYNGEE. The CDR3 covers 14 residues. V lost 3 bases and J lost 10, with 17 bases in between.

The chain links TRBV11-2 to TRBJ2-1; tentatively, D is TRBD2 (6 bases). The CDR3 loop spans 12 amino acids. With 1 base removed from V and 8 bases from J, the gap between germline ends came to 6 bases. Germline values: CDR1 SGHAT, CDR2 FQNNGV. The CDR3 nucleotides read TGTGCCAGCAGCTTAGGGGAGGATGAGCAGTTCTTC. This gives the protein CASSLGEDEQFF.

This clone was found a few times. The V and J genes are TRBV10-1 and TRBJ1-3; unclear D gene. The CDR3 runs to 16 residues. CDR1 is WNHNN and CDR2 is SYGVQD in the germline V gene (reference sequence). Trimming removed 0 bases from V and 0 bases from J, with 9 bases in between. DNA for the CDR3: TGCGCCAGCAGTGAGTCGAGCCAAGGCTCTGGAAACACCATATATTTT. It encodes CASSESSQGSGNTIYF.

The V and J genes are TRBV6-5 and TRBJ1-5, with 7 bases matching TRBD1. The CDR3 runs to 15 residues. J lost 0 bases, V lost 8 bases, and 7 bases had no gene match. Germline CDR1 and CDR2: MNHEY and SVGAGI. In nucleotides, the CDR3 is TGTGCCAGCGCCGACAGGGCATATAGCAATCAGCCCCAGCATTTT. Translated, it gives CASADRAYSNQPQHF.

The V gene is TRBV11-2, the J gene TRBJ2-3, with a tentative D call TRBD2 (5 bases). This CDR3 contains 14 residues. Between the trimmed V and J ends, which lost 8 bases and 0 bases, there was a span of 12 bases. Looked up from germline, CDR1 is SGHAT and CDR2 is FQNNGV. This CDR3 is CASRRSTSTDTQYF. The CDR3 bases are TGTGCCAGCCGGAGGTCCACTAGCACAGATACGCAGTATTTT.

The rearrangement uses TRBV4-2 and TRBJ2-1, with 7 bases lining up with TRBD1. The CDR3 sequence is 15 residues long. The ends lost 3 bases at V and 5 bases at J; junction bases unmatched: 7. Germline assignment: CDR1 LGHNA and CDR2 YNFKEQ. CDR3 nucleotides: TGTGCCAGCAGCCAGGCAGGGGGTTTAAACAATGAGCAGTTCTTC. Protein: CASSQAGGLNNEQFF.